What follows is one T cell receptor beta chain and its context. This entry is derived from a study of fetal regulatory T cell absence and autoimmunity. The CDR3 has 17 amino acids. CDR1 SGHNT and CDR2 YYREEE come from the germline V gene (reference sequence). With 0 bases removed from V and 0 bases from J, the gap between germline ends came to 15 bases. Assay: immunoSEQ multiplex PCR; the TCRdb copy retains only in-frame clones and omits some. This sample has about 95,000 clones, with around 72% found just once. The source of this sequence is a male donor with IPEX syndrome. The J gene is TRBJ1-1, the V gene TRBV5-4, with D hard to call. The sequencing input was pancreas tissue. The CDR3 loop is CASSLDPVQTLNTEAFF. CDR3 bases: TGTGCCAGCAGCTTGGATCCAGTCCAAACCTTGAACACTGAAGCTTTCTTT.